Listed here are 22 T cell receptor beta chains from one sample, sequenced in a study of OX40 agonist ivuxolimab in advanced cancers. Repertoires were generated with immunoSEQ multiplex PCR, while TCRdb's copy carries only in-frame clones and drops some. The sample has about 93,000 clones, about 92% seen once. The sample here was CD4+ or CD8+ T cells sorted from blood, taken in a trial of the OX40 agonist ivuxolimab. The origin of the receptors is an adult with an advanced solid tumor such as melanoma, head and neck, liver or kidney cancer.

CDR3: CAISEGTSGALETQYF. DNA of the CDR3: TGTGCCATCAGTGAGGGGACTAGCGGGGCATTGGAGACCCAGTACTTC. V is TRBV10-3 and J is TRBJ2-5; 13 bases are a match to TRBD2. The CDR3 totals 16 residues. With V trimmed by 2 bases and J by 5 bases, 5 bases remained unmatched. The germline V gene has CDR1 ENHRY and CDR2 SYGVKD.

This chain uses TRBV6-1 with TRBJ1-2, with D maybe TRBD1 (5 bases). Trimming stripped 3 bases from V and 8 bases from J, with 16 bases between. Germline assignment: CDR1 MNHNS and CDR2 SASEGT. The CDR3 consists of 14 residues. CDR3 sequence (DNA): TGTGCCAGCAGTGATTTATTAGGGGCCAGCGGCTACACCTTC. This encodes CASSDLLGASGYTF.

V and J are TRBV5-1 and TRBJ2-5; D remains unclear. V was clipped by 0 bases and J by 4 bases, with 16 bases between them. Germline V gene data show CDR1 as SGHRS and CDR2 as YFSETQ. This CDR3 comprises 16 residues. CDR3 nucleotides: TGCGCCAGCAGCTTGGTAAGCCAAACTACCCGAGAGACCCAGTACTTC. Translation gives CASSLVSQTTRETQYF.

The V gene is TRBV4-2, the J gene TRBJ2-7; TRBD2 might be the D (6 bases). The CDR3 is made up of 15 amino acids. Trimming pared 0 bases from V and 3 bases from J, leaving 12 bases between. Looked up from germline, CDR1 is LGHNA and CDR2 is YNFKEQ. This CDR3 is CASSQDWGTVYEQYF. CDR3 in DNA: TGTGCCAGCAGCCAAGATTGGGGGACTGTCTACGAGCAGTACTTC.

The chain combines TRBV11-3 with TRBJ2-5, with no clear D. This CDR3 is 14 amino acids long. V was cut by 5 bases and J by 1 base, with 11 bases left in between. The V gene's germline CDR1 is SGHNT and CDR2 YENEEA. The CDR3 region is CASSRRQTQETQYF. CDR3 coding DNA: TGTGCCAGCAGCCGTCGACAAACCCAAGAGACCCAGTACTTC.

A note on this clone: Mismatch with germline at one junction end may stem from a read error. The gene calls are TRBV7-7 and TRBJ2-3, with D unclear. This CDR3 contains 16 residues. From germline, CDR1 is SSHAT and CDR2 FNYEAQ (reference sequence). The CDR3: CASSLGTQSGTDTQYF. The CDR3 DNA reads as TGTGCTAGCAGCTTAGGTACCCAGTCGGGCACAGATACGCAGTATTTT. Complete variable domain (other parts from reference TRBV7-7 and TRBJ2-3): GAGVSQSPRYKVTKRGQDVTLRCDPISSHATLYWYQQALGQGPEFLTYFNYEAQPDKSGLPSDRFSAERPEGSISTLTIQRTEQRDSAMYRCASSLGTQSGTDTQYFGPGTRLTVL.

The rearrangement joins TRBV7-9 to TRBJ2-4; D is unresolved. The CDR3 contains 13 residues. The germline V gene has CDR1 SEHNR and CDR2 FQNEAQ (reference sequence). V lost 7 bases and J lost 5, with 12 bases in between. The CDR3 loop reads CASMMADQNIQYF. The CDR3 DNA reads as TGTGCCAGCATGATGGCGGACCAAAACATTCAGTACTTC.

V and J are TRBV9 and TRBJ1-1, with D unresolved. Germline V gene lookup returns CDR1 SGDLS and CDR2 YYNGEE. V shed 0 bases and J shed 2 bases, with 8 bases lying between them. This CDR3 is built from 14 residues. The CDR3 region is CASSVGPVNTEAFF. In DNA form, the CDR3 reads TGTGCCAGCAGCGTAGGTCCGGTTAACACTGAAGCTTTCTTT. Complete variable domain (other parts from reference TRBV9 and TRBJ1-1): DSGVTQTPKHLITATGQRVTLRCSPRSGDLSVYWYQQSLDQGLQFLIQYYNGEERAKGNILERFSAQQFPDLHSELNLSSLELGDSALYFCASSVGPVNTEAFFGQGTRLTVV.

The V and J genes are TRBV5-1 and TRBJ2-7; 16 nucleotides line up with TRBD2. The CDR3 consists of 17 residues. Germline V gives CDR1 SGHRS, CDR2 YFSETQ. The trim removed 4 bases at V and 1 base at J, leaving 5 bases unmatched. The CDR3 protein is CASSAGLAGGPSYEQYF. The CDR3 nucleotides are TGCGCCAGCAGCGCGGGACTAGCGGGAGGGCCGTCCTACGAGCAGTACTTC. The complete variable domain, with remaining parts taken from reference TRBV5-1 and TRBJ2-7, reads KAGVTQTPRYLIKTRGQQVTLSCSPISGHRSVSWYQQTPGQGLQFLFEYFSETQRNKGNFPGRFSGRQFSNSRSEMNVSTLELGDSALYLCASSAGLAGGPSYEQYFGPGTRLTVT.

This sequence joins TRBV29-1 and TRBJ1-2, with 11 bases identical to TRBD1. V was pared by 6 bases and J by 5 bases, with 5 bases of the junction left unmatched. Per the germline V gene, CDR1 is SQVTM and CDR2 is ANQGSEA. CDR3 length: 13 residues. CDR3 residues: CSVGQGARYGYTF. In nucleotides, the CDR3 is TGCAGCGTCGGACAGGGGGCGCGGTATGGCTACACCTTC. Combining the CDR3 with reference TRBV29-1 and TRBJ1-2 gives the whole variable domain SAVISQKPSRDICQRGTSLTIQCQVDSQVTMMFWYRQQPGQSLTLIATANQGSEATYESGFVIDKFPISRPNLTFSTLTVSNMSPEDSSIYLCSVGQGARYGYTFGSGTRLTVV.

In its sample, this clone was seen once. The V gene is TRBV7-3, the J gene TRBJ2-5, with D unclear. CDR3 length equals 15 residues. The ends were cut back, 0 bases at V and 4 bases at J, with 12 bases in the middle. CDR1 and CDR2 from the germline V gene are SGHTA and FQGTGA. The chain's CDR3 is CASSLTRQAGETQYF. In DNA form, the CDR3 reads TGTGCCAGCAGCTTAACACGGCAGGCCGGAGAGACCCAGTACTTC.

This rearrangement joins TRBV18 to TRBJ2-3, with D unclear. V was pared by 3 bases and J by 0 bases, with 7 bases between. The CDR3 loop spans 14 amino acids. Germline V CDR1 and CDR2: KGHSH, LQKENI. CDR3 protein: CASSPGRSTDTQYF. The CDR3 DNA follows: TGTGCCAGCTCACCCGGACGGAGCACAGATACGCAGTATTTT.

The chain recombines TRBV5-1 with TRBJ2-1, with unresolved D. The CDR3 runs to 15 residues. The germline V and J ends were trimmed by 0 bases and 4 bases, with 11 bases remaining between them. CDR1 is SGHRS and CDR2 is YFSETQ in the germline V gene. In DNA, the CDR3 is TGCGCCAGCAGCTTGGACTTTGGGATATACAATGAGCAGTTCTTC. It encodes CASSLDFGIYNEQFF.

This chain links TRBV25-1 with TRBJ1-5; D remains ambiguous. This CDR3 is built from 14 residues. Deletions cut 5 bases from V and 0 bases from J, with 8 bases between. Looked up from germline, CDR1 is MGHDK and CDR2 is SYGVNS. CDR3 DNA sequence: TGTGCCAGCAGTCCCTGGGGTAGCAATCAGCCCCAGCATTTT. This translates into CASSPWGSNQPQHF.

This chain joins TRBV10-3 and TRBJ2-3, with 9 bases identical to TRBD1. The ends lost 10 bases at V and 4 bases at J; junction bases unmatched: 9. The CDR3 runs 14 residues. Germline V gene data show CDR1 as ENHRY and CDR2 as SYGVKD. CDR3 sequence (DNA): TGTGCCAACGCCCGGGACAGGGAATCAGATACGCAGTATTTT. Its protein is CANARDRESDTQYF.

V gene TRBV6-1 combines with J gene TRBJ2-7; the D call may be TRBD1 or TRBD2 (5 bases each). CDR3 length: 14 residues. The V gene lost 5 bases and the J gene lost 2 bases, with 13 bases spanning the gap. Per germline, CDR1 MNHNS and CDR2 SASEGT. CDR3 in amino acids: CASSPPGPAYEQYF. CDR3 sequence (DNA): TGTGCCAGCAGTCCCCCGGGACCGGCCTACGAGCAGTACTTC.

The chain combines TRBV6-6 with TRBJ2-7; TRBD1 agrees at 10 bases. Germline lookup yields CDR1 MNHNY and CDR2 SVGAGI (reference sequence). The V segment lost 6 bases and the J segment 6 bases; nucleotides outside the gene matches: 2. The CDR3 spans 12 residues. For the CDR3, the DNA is TGTGCCAGCAGCCGGGACAGGGGCGAGCAGTACTTC. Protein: CASSRDRGEQYF.

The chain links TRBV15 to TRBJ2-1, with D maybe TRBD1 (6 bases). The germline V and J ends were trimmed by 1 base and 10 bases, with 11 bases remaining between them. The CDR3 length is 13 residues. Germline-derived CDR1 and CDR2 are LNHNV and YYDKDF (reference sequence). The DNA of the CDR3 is TGTGCCACCAGCAGAGTACAGGGCTCCGAGCAGTTCTTC. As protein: CATSRVQGSEQFF.

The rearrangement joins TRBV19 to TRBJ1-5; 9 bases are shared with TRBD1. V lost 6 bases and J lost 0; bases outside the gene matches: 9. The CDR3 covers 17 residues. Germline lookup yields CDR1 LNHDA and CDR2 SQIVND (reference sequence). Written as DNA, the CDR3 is TGTGCCAGTAGAACAGGGGGCTCAACCGATAGCAATCAGCCCCAGCATTTT. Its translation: CASRTGGSTDSNQPQHF.

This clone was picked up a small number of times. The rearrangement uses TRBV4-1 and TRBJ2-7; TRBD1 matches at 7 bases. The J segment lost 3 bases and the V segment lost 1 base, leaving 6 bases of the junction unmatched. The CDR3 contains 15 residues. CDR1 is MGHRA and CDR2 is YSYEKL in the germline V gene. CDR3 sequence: CASSQGGQRFYEQYF. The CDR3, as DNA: TGCGCCAGCAGCCAAGGGGGACAGCGATTCTACGAGCAGTACTTC.

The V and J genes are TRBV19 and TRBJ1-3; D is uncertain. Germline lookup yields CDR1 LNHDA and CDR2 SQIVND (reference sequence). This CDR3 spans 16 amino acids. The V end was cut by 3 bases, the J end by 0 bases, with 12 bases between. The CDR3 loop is CASSINGVSSGNTIYF. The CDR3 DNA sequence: TGTGCCAGTAGTATCAACGGGGTTAGCTCTGGAAACACCATATATTTT.

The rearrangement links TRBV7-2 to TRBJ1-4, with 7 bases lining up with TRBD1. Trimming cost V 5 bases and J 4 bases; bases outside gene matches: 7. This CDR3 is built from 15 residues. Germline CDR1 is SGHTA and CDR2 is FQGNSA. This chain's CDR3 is CASSTRDSINEKLFF. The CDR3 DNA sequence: TGTGCCAGCAGCACCCGGGACAGCATTAATGAAAAACTGTTTTTT.